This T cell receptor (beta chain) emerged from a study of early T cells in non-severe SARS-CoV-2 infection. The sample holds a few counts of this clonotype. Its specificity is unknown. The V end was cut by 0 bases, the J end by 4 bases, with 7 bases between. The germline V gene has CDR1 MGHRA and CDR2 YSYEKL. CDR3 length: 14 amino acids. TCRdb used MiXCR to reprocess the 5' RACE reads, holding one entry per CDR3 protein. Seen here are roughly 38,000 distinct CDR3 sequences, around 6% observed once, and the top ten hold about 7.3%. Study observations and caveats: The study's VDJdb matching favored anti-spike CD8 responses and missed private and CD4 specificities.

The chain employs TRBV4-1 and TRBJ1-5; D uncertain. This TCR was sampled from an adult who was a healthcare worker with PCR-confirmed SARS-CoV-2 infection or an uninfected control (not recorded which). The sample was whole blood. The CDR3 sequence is CASSQDAGNQPQHF. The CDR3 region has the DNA TGCGCCAGCAGCCAAGATGCGGGGAATCAGCCCCAGCATTTT.